These 7 T cell receptor beta chains were all obtained from the same sample, sequenced in a study of CD8+ T cells in alopecia areata (dated by TCRdb to 2016 to 2019). The treatment or condition label here, explained by the study, means: oral pan-JAK inhibitor, 5-10 mg twice daily. Receptors were amplified or captured by the immunoSEQ multiplex PCR assay. RNA was extracted from all samples and reverse transcribed into cDNA, which served as template for TCR sequencing. What TCRdb holds here is the immuneACCESS table cut down to in-frame rearrangements. Part of the clones is not present; checked against another copy, under half of the missing clones reflect an unresolved V gene, and the others are unexplained. The sample table shows about 210,000 clones, and around 43% are seen once. The biggest ten clones account for about 2.4% of the sample. Sequenced material: CD4+ T cells sorted from blood, taken at approximately week 36, from a patient treated with tofacitinib. These receptor sequences come from a human donor with alopecia areata.

The J gene is TRBJ2-1, the V gene TRBV5-6; D gene ambiguous. V was clipped by 4 bases and J by 2 bases, with 10 bases between them. The CDR3 length is 14 residues. Germline assignment: CDR1 SGHDT and CDR2 YYEEEE. For the CDR3, the DNA is TGTGCCAGCAGCGGCCCTCGGCCCTACAATGAGCAGTTCTTC. This sequence encodes CASSGPRPYNEQFF.

This clone was observed a handful of times. The chain joins TRBV5-4 to TRBJ2-5, with unresolved D. Germline loops: CDR1 SGHNT, CDR2 YYREEE (reference sequence). V was shortened by 0 bases and J by 2 bases, with 5 bases between the two germline ends. CDR3 size: 13 residues. The CDR3, as DNA: TGTGCCAGCAGCTTGGTATCTCAAGAGACCCAGTACTTC. Protein product: CASSLVSQETQYF.

This chain joins TRBV5-4 and TRBJ2-5, with D perhaps matching TRBD2 (5 bases). There are 14 residues in the CDR3. V lost 3 bases to trimming and J lost 3 bases, with 12 bases between them. CDR1 and CDR2 (germline): SGHNT, YYREEE (reference sequence). CDR3 bases: TGTGCCAGCAGCTCAAAAAGGGAGAAAGAGACCCAGTACTTC. This codes for CASSSKREKETQYF.

This sequence joins TRBV4-1 and TRBJ2-5, with 11 bases fitting TRBD1. CDR1 and CDR2 from the germline V gene are MGHRA and YSYEKL. V trimming: 4 bases; J trimming: 4 bases; junction bases outside the gene matches: 5. This CDR3 has 15 residues. In nucleotides, the CDR3 is TGCGCCAGCAGCCTACCGGGACAGGGGGGAGAGACCCAGTACTTC. Protein sequence: CASSLPGQGGETQYF.

The CDR3 bases are TGTGCCAGCACTAGGGGAGTGGACACTGAAGCTTTCTTT. It codes for CASTRGVDTEAFF. The chain combines TRBV6-5 with TRBJ1-1; the D gene is possibly TRBD1 (5 bases). Germline V lookup: CDR1 MNHEY, CDR2 SVGAGI. V shed 7 bases and J shed 3 bases, with 12 bases lying between them. The CDR3 is 13 amino acids.

CDR3 sequence (DNA): TGCAGCGTTGAAGGGGCTAGCGGGTACGAGCAGTACTTC. This sequence encodes CSVEGASGYEQYF. The V and J genes are TRBV29-1 and TRBJ2-5, with TRBD2 matching 8 bases. The end of the DNA is better explained by TRBJ2-7, so the J call may be wrong. CDR1 SQVTM and CDR2 ANQGSEA come from the germline V gene. The CDR3 extends over 13 amino acids.

This chain uses TRBV23-1 with TRBJ1-5; D is uncertain. TRBV23-1 is known as an ORF, though its function is uncertain. V gave up 1 base and J gave up 4 bases, with 14 bases separating them. The CDR3 has 16 residues. CDR3 sequence: CASSQFMTEGNQPQHF. CDR3 coding DNA: TGCGCCAGCAGTCAATTTATGACGGAGGGAAATCAGCCCCAGCATTTT.